The 11 T cell receptor beta chains given below trace back to one sample, sequenced in a study of CD4 T cells in relation to SARS-CoV-2 and coronaviruses. Assay: immunoSEQ multiplex PCR; the TCRdb copy retains only in-frame clones and omits some. Here the sample spans some 42,000 clones, roughly 88% being singletons. Source material: memory CD4+ T cells from PBMCs. The receptors originated from an adult with COVID-19.

The chain carries TRBV6-6 and TRBJ1-1; no clear D gene. CDR1 is MNHNY, CDR2 SVGAGI, per germline (reference sequence). The CDR3 totals 12 residues. V shed 6 bases and J shed 5 bases, with 10 bases lying between them. CDR3 sequence reads: CASSLGRTEAFF. As DNA, the CDR3 is TGTGCCAGCAGCCTGGGAAGAACTGAAGCTTTCTTT.

CDR3 nucleotide sequence: TGCAGCGTTGAGACCACCCCTTTAGGGGGCACAGATACGCAGTATTTT. This codes for CSVETTPLGGTDTQYF. The chain recombines TRBV29-1 with TRBJ2-3, with a possible D match to TRBD1 (5 bases). Germline CDR1 is SQVTM and CDR2 is ANQGSEA. V lost 3 bases and J 1 base, leaving 17 bases between the germline ends. This CDR3 has 16 residues.

The gene calls are TRBV6-5 and TRBJ1-5, with 8 bases lining up with TRBD1. The CDR3 totals 13 residues. Unmatched junction bases numbered 4, after V lost 6 bases and J lost 6 bases. Germline lookup yields CDR1 MNHEY and CDR2 SVGAGI. This CDR3 reads CASSLDRAQPQHF. The CDR3 DNA is TGTGCCAGCAGCTTGGACAGGGCTCAGCCCCAGCATTTT.

This rearrangement joins TRBV11-2 to TRBJ1-5; D perhaps matches TRBD1 (6 bases). The V end lost 1 base, the J end lost 4 bases, and 14 bases lay between the germline ends. Looked up from germline, CDR1 is SGHAT and CDR2 is FQNNGV. The CDR3 loop spans 16 amino acids. CDR3 bases: TGTGCCAGCAGCTTAGGAATGGGGGCCAATAATCAGCCCCAGCATTTT. Translated, it gives CASSLGMGANNQPQHF.

The chain links TRBV3-1 (or the pseudogene TRBV3-2) to TRBJ1-5; D perhaps matches TRBD1 (6 bases). This CDR3 has 15 residues. V lost 2 bases and J 4 bases, leaving 12 bases between the germline ends. Germline lookup yields CDR1 LGHDT and CDR2 YNNKEL (reference sequence). CDR3 in DNA: TGTGCCAGCAGCCAAATTCAGGGGCCTAATCAGCCCCAGCATTTT. It codes for CASSQIQGPNQPQHF.

The chain is built from TRBV29-1 and TRBJ2-3; 10 bases are a match to TRBD1. The ends lost 7 bases at V and 3 bases at J; junction bases unmatched: 4. This CDR3 is built from 13 residues. Germline V CDR1 and CDR2: SQVTM, ANQGSEA. The CDR3 bases are TGCAGCGCCAGACAGGGGGCAACAGATACGCAGTATTTT. Protein: CSARQGATDTQYF.

The chain joins TRBV19 to TRBJ1-1; 8 positions match TRBD1. There are 15 residues in the CDR3. Germline CDR1 is LNHDA and CDR2 is SQIVND (reference sequence). V lost 3 bases and J lost 1; bases outside the gene matches: 4. Here the CDR3 reads CASSIQGQGNTEAFF. The CDR3 DNA is TGTGCCAGTAGTATCCAAGGACAGGGGAACACTGAAGCTTTCTTT.

The J gene is TRBJ2-1, the V gene TRBV6-5; possible D gene TRBD2, 6 bases. Germline V CDR1 and CDR2: MNHEY, SVGAGI. This CDR3 is built from 15 residues. The V and J ends lost 6 bases and 2 bases respectively, with 14 bases between them. CDR3 coding DNA: TGTGCCAGCAGCCCGACTCGCGGGGCCTACAATGAGCAGTTCTTC. Translated, it gives CASSPTRGAYNEQFF.

The V and J genes are TRBV6-2 or TRBV6-3 and TRBJ1-2; D is ambiguous. V was shortened by 2 bases and J by 4 bases, with 11 bases between the two germline ends. The CDR3 loop spans 14 amino acids. Germline values: CDR1 MNHEY, CDR2 SVGEGT. The CDR3 sequence is CASSYPADFYGYTF. The CDR3 nucleotides are TGTGCCAGCAGTTACCCGGCAGACTTCTATGGCTACACCTTC.

The chain employs TRBV27 and TRBJ2-1; 14 bases match TRBD2. V lost 3 bases, J lost 12 bases, and 13 bases stayed unmatched. Germline V gene sequence: CDR1 MNHEY, CDR2 SMNVEV (reference sequence). The length of the CDR3 is 17 residues. Written as DNA, the CDR3 is TGTGCCAGCAGTTTGACCCTAGGACTAGCGGGGGGACTTGCGCAGTTCTTC. Amino acids: CASSLTLGLAGGLAQFF.

This clone has more than one count but fewer than ten. The V gene is TRBV6-1, the J gene TRBJ1-1; TRBD1 matches 8 bases. Germline trimming cut 3 bases from V and 3 bases from J; bases unmatched to any gene: 12. Germline V gives CDR1 MNHNS, CDR2 SASEGT. The CDR3 extends over 17 amino acids. CDR3 nucleotide sequence: TGTGCCAGCAGTGAGAAAAAGCCCAGGGGGCCGGACACTGAAGCTTTCTTT. Its protein product is CASSEKKPRGPDTEAFF.